This T cell receptor beta chain was retrieved from a study of blood T cell repertoires in COVID-19. Germline CDR1 reads SGHAT; CDR2 reads FQNNGV. The CDR3 sequence is 16 residues long. Trimming cost V 5 bases and J 10 bases, with 21 bases left between them. Assignments of participants to cohorts depended upon their own reported clinical history. Cohort 3 donors counted as recovered after two negative PCRs, clearance, or resolved symptoms. TCRdb keeps only in-frame clones here, not all; method: immunoSEQ multiplex PCR. The data contain about 170,000 clones, approximately 82% of them singletons. The sample was PBMCs or T cells enriched from blood (not recorded which). This clonotype was obtained from a woman between 45 and 60 years old who had recovered from COVID-19. The genes are TRBV11-2 and TRBJ1-6; D is perhaps TRBD1 (5 bases). DNA of the CDR3: TGTGCCAGCAGCGCCAAGGTTGCAGGGTGGTGGTCACCCCTCCACTTT. Residues: CASSAKVAGWWSPLHF.